These 28 T cell receptor beta chains were all obtained from the same sample, sequenced in a study of Graves' ophthalmopathy and Graves' hyperthyroidism. Transcripts of RNA were the source for amplifying TCR beta CDR3 regions. Investigators did first-round RT-PCR with HTBI primers, then second-round multiplex PCR. TCRdb re-analysed the multiplex PCR reads in MiXCR, keeping a single row per CDR3 protein. The sample contains roughly 400,000 distinct CDR3 sequences, about 17% of which appear only once. The specimen was peripheral blood. The receptors were gathered from an adult woman with stable Graves' hyperthyroidism.

The gene calls are TRBV6-1 and TRBJ2-7; 10 bases align to TRBD1. Germline trimming cut 6 bases from V and 7 bases from J; bases unmatched to any gene: 15. This CDR3 is built from 16 residues. Germline V gene data show CDR1 as MNHNS and CDR2 as SASEGT. The chain's CDR3 is CASSRTGGAAAQEQYF. The CDR3 bases are TGTGCCAGCAGCAGGACAGGGGGGGCAGCTGCTCAAGAGCAGTACTTC.

This clonotype was counted at least ten times. V is TRBV12-3 or TRBV12-4 and J is TRBJ2-5, with D possibly matching TRBD2 (6 bases). CDR3 length equals 14 residues. V lost 6 bases and J 1 base, leaving 12 bases between the germline ends. CDR3 in DNA: TGTGCCAGCAGAGTCGAGCGGGCCCAAGAGACCCAGTACTTC. Translating gives CASRVERAQETQYF.

The sample holds many counts of this clonotype. V and J are TRBV7-8 and TRBJ2-5; unclear D gene. CDR3 length equals 13 residues. V lost 1 base and J lost 7, with 10 bases in between. Looked up from germline, CDR1 is SGHVS and CDR2 is FQNEAQ. This CDR3 is CASSLGQGGTQYF. DNA of the CDR3: TGTGCCAGCAGCTTAGGGCAAGGTGGGACCCAGTACTTC.

This clonotype was found many times. J is TRBJ2-2 and V is TRBV11-1; 10 bases are shared with TRBD1. J lost 1 base, V lost 7 bases, and 9 bases had no gene match. The germline V gene has CDR1 SGHAT and CDR2 FQDESV (reference sequence). The CDR3 spans 17 residues. The CDR3: CASIGTGAAGNTGELFF. The CDR3 DNA sequence: TGTGCCAGCATAGGGACAGGGGCTGCTGGGAACACCGGGGAGCTGTTTTTT.

The V gene is TRBV6-5, the J gene TRBJ2-7; maybe TRBD1 (6 bases). The CDR3 runs 15 residues. Germline CDR1 and CDR2: MNHEY and SVGAGI. Trimming took off 2 bases at V and 0 bases at J, with 11 bases between the two ends. The CDR3 reads CASSYTTGSSYEQYF. CDR3 in DNA: TGTGCCAGCAGTTACACGACAGGTTCCTCCTACGAGCAGTACTTC.

This clonotype was counted ten times or more. The chain uses TRBV20-1 and TRBJ2-7; D is undetermined. V lost 3 bases and J lost 3, with 12 bases in between. The CDR3 extends over 13 amino acids. The germline V gene has CDR1 DFQATT and CDR2 SNEGSKA (reference sequence). The CDR3 here is CSASMASYYEQYF. The DNA for the CDR3 is TGCAGTGCTAGTATGGCCTCCTACTACGAGCAGTACTTC.

This clonotype was seen at least ten times. The V call is TRBV15, the J call TRBJ2-7, with D perhaps TRBD1 (5 bases). Trimming took off 0 bases at V and 2 bases at J, with 8 bases between the two ends. CDR1 and CDR2 from the germline V gene are LNHNV and YYDKDF (reference sequence). The CDR3 runs 14 residues. CDR3 residues: CATSRDNRPYEQYF. In DNA, the CDR3 is TGTGCCACCAGCAGAGATAACAGGCCCTACGAGCAGTACTTC.

This clonotype was seen ten or more times. The V and J genes are TRBV20-1 and TRBJ2-7; 8 bases agree with TRBD1. CDR3 size: 14 residues. Losses at the gene ends were 5 bases for V and 2 bases for J; bases not matched to a gene: 8. Per the germline V gene, CDR1 is DFQATT and CDR2 is SNEGSKA (reference sequence). The CDR3 DNA follows: TGCAGTGCTTGGACAGGGCTTCCAGCCTACGAGCAGTACTTC. Protein sequence: CSAWTGLPAYEQYF.

This clonotype came up many times. This rearrangement joins TRBV7-2 to TRBJ2-5, with a possible D match to TRBD1 (5 bases). Germline V gene sequence: CDR1 SGHTA, CDR2 FQGNSA. Trimming took 4 bases from V and 1 from J, leaving 16 bases between them. This CDR3 is 16 amino acids long. The CDR3 nucleotides are TGTGCCAGCAGCTCGCCTTTATTGGGGCCCCAAGAGACCCAGTACTTC. Protein: CASSSPLLGPQETQYF.

The V and J genes are TRBV5-1 and TRBJ2-2, with TRBD1 as a possible D gene (6 bases). The CDR3 has 17 residues. Deletions cut 4 bases from V and 4 bases from J, with 20 bases between. The V gene's germline CDR1 is SGHRS and CDR2 YFSETQ. This chain's CDR3 is CASSLHFTGLATGELFF. The CDR3 DNA sequence: TGCGCCAGCAGCCTTCATTTTACAGGGCTGGCCACCGGGGAGCTGTTTTTT.

This clonotype has a count of ten or more. The chain has TRBV27 and TRBJ2-2; D remains unclear. This CDR3 comprises 16 residues. Germline CDR1 and CDR2: MNHEY and SMNVEV (reference sequence). Trimming took 0 bases from V and 8 from J, leaving 16 bases between them. The CDR3 coding sequence is TGTGCCAGCAGTTTATCGTTGACCTTCGGGCGAGGGGAGCTGTTTTTT. Translated, it gives CASSLSLTFGRGELFF.

This clonotype was observed at least ten times. V is TRBV11-2 and J is TRBJ1-5, with D possibly TRBD1 on 5 matching bases. V lost 1 base and J 5 bases, leaving 6 bases between the germline ends. CDR1 is SGHAT, CDR2 FQNNGV, per germline. This CDR3 is built from 13 residues. The CDR3 loop reads CASSLVQDQPQHF. As DNA, the CDR3 is TGTGCCAGCAGCTTAGTACAGGATCAGCCCCAGCATTTT.

The chain combines TRBV11-2 with TRBJ1-2; no firm D call. CDR1 is SGHAT, CDR2 FQNNGV, per germline. The CDR3 has 16 residues. The V and J ends lost 5 bases and 2 bases respectively, with 18 bases between them. The CDR3 loop is CASSQGMRTGNYGYTF. Written as DNA, the CDR3 is TGTGCCAGCAGCCAAGGGATGCGGACCGGGAACTATGGCTACACCTTC.

This clonotype was observed at least ten times. The chain employs TRBV7-8 and TRBJ2-7; 9 bases match TRBD2. After removal of 2 bases from V and 2 bases from J, the junction contained 10 bases not matched to a gene. The germline V gene has CDR1 SGHVS and CDR2 FQNEAQ. The CDR3 is 17 residues long. CDR3 sequence: CASSLFSRLAVTYEQYF. The CDR3 region has the DNA TGTGCCAGCAGCTTATTTAGTAGACTAGCGGTAACCTACGAGCAGTACTTC.

This clonotype was seen many times. V gene TRBV12-3 or TRBV12-4 combines with J gene TRBJ1-1, with a weak D call TRBD1 (5 bases). The CDR3 covers 16 residues. V was cut by 6 bases and J by 2 bases, with 19 bases left in between. The CDR3 reads CASSPEGRQLNTEAFF. DNA for the CDR3: TGTGCCAGCAGCCCGGAGGGACGGCAGCTAAACACTGAAGCTTTCTTT.

This clonotype was counted at least ten times. The CDR3 protein is CASSLVGSGPETQYF. The CDR3 DNA sequence: TGTGCCAGCAGCTTAGTAGGGTCAGGGCCAGAGACCCAGTACTTC. The chain has TRBV7-9 and TRBJ2-5; TRBD1 might be the D (5 bases). The germline CDR1 and CDR2 sequences are SEHNR and FQNEAQ (reference sequence). This CDR3 is 15 amino acids long. The germline V and J ends were trimmed by 1 base and 4 bases, with 13 bases remaining between them.

The chain is built from TRBV12-3 or TRBV12-4 and TRBJ1-2; D perhaps matches TRBD1 (6 bases). V lost 1 base and J 2 bases, leaving 23 bases between the germline ends. The CDR3 has 19 amino acids. This CDR3 is CASSLGGGPGATRNYGYTF. The CDR3 bases are TGTGCCAGCAGTTTAGGAGGGGGGCCAGGGGCGACAAGAAACTATGGCTACACCTTC.

This clonotype was seen ten or more times. The chain combines TRBV10-1 with TRBJ1-2; weak D call: TRBD1 (6 bases). The germline CDR1 and CDR2 sequences are WNHNN and SYGVQD (reference sequence). The CDR3 covers 14 residues. The V end lost 3 bases, the J end lost 6 bases, and 14 bases lay between the germline ends. The CDR3 loop is CASSEFSRTDGYTF. The CDR3 DNA follows: TGCGCCAGCAGTGAATTTTCGAGGACAGATGGCTACACCTTC.

The sample holds many counts of this clonotype. The chain recombines TRBV10-3 with TRBJ2-5; 9 bases align to TRBD1. CDR3 length equals 13 residues. The V gene's germline CDR1 is ENHRY and CDR2 SYGVKD. Unmatched junction bases numbered 2, after V lost 4 bases and J lost 5 bases. The CDR3, as DNA: TGTGCCATCAGTGCAACAGGGGGCGAGACCCAGTACTTC. It is translated as CAISATGGETQYF.

V is TRBV12-3 or TRBV12-4 and J is TRBJ1-1, with a possible D match to TRBD1 (5 bases). The CDR3 spans 13 residues. Between the trimmed V and J ends, which lost 6 bases and 6 bases, there was a span of 14 bases. CDR3 in DNA: TGTGCCAGCAGGGGGCGGGGAGATGCTGAAGCTTTCTTT. It translates to CASRGRGDAEAFF.

The table lists this clonotype with many counts. The rearrangement joins TRBV2 to TRBJ2-5, with 8 bases fitting TRBD1. The germline gives CDR1 SNHLY, CDR2 FYNNEI. CDR3 length equals 14 residues. J gave up 4 bases and V 5 bases, and 6 bases lay outside the gene matches. CDR3 DNA: TGTGCCAGCAGTCCCCGGGGACAGGCAGAGACCCAGTACTTC. Protein product: CASSPRGQAETQYF.

This clonotype came up many times. The CDR3 here is CAWTPGRFGSPLHF. The DNA for the CDR3 is TGTGCCTGGACGCCCGGGAGGTTTGGTTCACCCCTCCACTTT. The chain carries TRBV30 and TRBJ1-6; no reliable D call. CDR3 length: 14 residues. V was clipped by 4 bases and J by 9 bases, with 16 bases between them. The V gene's germline CDR1 is GTSNPN and CDR2 SVGIG (reference sequence).

This chain links TRBV6-5 with TRBJ2-7; a possible D gene is TRBD1 (6 bases). V was trimmed by 2 bases and J by 2 bases, leaving 10 bases between them. Germline V gene sequence: CDR1 MNHEY, CDR2 SVGAGI. This CDR3 region has 14 residues. DNA for the CDR3: TGTGCCAGCAGTTACACCAGGGGCGCCTACGAGCAGTACTTC. Amino acids: CASSYTRGAYEQYF.

The sample holds a few counts of this clonotype. This chain connects TRBV18 to TRBJ2-7; TRBD2 matches at 13 bases. The CDR3 covers 19 residues. Trimming removed 3 bases from V and 0 bases from J; junction bases left unmatched: 11. Germline CDR1 KGHSH, CDR2 LQKENI. The CDR3 region has the DNA TGTGCCAGCTCACCTGGGACTAGCGGGAAGGGGTGGCCCTCCTACGAGCAGTACTTC. Translated, it gives CASSPGTSGKGWPSYEQYF.

This clonotype was counted only a few times. A much more abundant neighbour one base away suggests this may be a read error. The chain's CDR3 is CSDNRAGLQETKYF. CDR3 DNA: TGCAGCGACAACAGGGCGGGGCTCCAAGAGACCAAGTACTTC. J is TRBJ2-5 and V is TRBV29-1; D may correspond to TRBD1 or TRBD2 (6 bases each). Germline loops: CDR1 SQVTM, CDR2 ANQGSEA. The CDR3 length is 14 residues.

This clonotype was recorded at least ten times. The chain joins TRBV24-1 to TRBJ2-7, with D unclear. Trimming cost V 5 bases and J 3 bases, with 7 bases left between them. The CDR3 has 12 amino acids. The germline CDR1 and CDR2 sequences are KGHDR and SFDVKD. DNA of the CDR3: TGTGCCACCAGTGGATTAGACTACGAGCAGTACTTC. It codes for CATSGLDYEQYF.

This clonotype came up many times. At one end, the junction sequence differs from germline, possibly due to a read error. The chain joins TRBV5-1 to TRBJ2-7, with 9 bases fitting TRBD1. This CDR3 spans 14 amino acids. Germline lookup yields CDR1 SGHRS and CDR2 YFSETQ. This chain's CDR3 is CASSPDRGSYEQYF. The CDR3 DNA sequence: TGTGCCAGCAGTCCGGACAGGGGATCCTACGAGCAGTACTTC.

This clonotype was picked up a small number of times. The rearrangement uses TRBV12-5 and TRBJ2-6, with 10 bases identical to TRBD1. The trim removed 5 bases at V and 16 bases at J, leaving 5 bases unmatched. Germline CDR1 and CDR2: LGHNT and FRNRAP. The CDR3 totals 12 residues. CDR3 coding DNA: TGTGCTAGTGGTCGCGGACAGGGGGGTCTGACTTTC. Translated, it gives CASGRGQGGLTF.